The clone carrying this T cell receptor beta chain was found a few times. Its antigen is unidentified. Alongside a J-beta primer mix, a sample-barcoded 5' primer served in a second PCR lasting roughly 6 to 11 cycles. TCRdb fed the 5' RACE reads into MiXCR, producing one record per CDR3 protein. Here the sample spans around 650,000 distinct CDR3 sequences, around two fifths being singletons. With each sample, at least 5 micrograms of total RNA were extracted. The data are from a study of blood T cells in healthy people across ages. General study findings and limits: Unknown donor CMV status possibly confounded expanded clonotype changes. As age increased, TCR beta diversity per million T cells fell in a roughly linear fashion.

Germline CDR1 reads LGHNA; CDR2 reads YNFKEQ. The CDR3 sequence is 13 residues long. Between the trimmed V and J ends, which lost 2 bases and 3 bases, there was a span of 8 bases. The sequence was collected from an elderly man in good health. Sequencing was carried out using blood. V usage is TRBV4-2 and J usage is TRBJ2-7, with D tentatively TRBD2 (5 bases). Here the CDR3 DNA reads TGTGCCAGCAGCCAACCCCGGGACTACGAGCAGTACTTC. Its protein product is CASSQPRDYEQYF.